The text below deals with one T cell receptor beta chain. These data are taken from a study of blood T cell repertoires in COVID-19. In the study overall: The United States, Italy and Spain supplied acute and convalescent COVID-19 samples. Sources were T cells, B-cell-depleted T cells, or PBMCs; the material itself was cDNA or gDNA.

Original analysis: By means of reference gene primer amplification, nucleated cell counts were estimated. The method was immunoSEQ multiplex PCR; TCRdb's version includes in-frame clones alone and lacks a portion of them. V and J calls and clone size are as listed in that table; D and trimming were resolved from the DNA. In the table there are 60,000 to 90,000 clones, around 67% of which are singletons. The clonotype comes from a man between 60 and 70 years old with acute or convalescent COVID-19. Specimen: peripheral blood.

CDR3: CAWSGQGASSYTF. For the CDR3, the DNA is TGTGCCTGGAGCGGACAGGGGGCGTCGAGCTACACCTTC. The gene calls are TRBV30 and TRBJ1-2; 11 nucleotides align to TRBD1. The V gene end was trimmed by 3 bases and the J gene end by 9 bases; junction bases not matched to a gene: 6. Looked up from germline, CDR1 is GTSNPN and CDR2 is SVGIG (reference sequence). This CDR3 has 13 residues.